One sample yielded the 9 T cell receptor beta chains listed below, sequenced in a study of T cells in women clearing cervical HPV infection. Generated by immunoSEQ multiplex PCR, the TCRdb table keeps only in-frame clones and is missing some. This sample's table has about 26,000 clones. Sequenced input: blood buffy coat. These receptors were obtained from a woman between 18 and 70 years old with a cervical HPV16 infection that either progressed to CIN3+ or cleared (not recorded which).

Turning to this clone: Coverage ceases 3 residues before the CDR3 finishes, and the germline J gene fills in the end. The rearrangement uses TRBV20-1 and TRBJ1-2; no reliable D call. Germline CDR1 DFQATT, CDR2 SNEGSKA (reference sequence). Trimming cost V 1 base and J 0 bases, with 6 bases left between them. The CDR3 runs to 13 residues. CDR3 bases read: TGCAGTGCTAGAGCTGTAGCTAACTATGGC. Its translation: CSARAVANYG. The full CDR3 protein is CSARAVANYGYTF.

CDR3 amino acids: CASSPRVVVSTEAFF. The sequenced part of the CDR3 DNA is TGTGCCAGCAGCCCCAGGGTAGTAGTGAGCACTGAA. The V and J genes are TRBV7-9 and TRBJ1-1; TRBD1 is a possible D gene (5 bases). The sequence runs out 3 residues before the end of the CDR3; the remainder is reconstructed from the germline J gene. Germline V gives CDR1 SEHNR, CDR2 FQNEAQ (reference sequence). Trimming stripped 5 bases from V and 4 bases from J, with 17 bases between. The CDR3 has 15 residues.

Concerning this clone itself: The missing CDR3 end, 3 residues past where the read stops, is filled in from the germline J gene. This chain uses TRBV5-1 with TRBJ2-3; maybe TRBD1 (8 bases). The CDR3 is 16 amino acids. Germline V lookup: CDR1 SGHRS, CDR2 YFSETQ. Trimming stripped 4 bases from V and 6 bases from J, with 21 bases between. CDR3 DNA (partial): TGCGCCAGCAGCCCCCTACAGGGGGGGAAGGGGGATACG. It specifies CASSPLQGGKGDT. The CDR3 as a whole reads CASSPLQGGKGDTQYF.

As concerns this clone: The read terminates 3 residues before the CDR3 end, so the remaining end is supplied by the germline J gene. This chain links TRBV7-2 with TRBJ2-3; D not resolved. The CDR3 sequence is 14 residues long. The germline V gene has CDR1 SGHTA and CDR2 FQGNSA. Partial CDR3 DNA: TGTGCCAGCAGCCCCCAGGCAGTCCAAGAGACG. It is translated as CASSPQAVQET. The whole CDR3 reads CASSPQAVQETQYF.

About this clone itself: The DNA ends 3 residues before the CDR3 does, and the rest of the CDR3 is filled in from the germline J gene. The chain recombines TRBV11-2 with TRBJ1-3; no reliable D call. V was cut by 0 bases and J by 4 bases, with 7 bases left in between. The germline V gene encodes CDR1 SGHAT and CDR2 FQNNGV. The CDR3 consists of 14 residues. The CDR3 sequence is CASSLERAGNTIYF. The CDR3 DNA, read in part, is TGTGCCAGCAGCTTAGAGAGGGCCGGAAACACC.

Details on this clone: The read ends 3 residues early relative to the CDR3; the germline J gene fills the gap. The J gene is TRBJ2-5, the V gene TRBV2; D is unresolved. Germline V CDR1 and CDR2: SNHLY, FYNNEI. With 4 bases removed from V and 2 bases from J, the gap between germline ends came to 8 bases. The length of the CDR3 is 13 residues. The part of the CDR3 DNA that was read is TGTGCCAGCAGTGTATTCTTTCAAGAGACC. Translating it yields CASSVFFQET. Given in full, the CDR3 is CASSVFFQETQYF.

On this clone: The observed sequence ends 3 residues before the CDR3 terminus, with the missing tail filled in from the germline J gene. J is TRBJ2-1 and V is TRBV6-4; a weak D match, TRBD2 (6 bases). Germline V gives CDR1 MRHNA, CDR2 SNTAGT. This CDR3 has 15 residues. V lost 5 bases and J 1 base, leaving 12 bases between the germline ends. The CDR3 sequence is CASSRDCESYNEQFF. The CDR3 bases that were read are TGTGCCAGCAGTAGGGACTGCGAATCCTACAATGAG.

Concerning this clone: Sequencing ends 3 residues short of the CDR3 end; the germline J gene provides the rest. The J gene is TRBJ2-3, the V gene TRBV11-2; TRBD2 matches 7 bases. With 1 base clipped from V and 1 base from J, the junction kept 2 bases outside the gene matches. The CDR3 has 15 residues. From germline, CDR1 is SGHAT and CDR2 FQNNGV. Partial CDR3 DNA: TGTGCCAGCAGCTTAGTAGCGGGTGGCACAGATACG. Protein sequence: CASSLVAGGTDT. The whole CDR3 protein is CASSLVAGGTDTQYF.

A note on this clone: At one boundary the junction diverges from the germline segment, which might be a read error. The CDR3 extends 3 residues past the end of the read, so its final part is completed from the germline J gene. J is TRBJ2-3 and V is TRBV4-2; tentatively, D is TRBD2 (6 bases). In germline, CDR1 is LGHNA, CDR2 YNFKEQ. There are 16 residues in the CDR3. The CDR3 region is CASSPTAGRNTDTQYF. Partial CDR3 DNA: TGCGCCAGCAGCCCGACGGCGGGGAGAAACACAGATACG.